This T cell receptor (beta chain) stems from a study of shared clonotypes between healthy human individuals. Study at large: Donors were a couple of women and a few men aged 18 to 49. Each donor had three CD4 naive, three CD4 memory, two CD8 naive and one CD8 memory plate.

Libraries were prepared by immunoSEQ multiplex PCR; TCRdb keeps only in-frame clonotypes and omits some of them. This table has about 2.1 million clones, 80% to 95% appearing once. Study-level points and caveats: Lower generation probabilities were found for non-shared clonotypes than for those shared by all four donors. Estimated clonotype richness was generally higher in naive than memory subsets.

Terminally differentiated effector memory CD45RA+ cells were left out of the naive CD8 fraction, which was CD45RO-negative and positively selected for CCR7. Turning to this clone: Antigen specificity is unknown.

The sequencing input was naive CD8+ T cells from PBMCs. The clonotype was recovered from a man between 18 and 35 years old in good health. Some clones in this sample may be carry-over from other donors' samples.

The CDR3 region is CASSRQIPYEQYF. CDR3 DNA: TGTGCCAGCAGCCGACAGATTCCCTACGAGCAGTACTTC. The genes are TRBV11-2 and TRBJ2-7, with D perhaps TRBD1 (5 bases). The CDR3 consists of 13 residues. With 5 bases removed from V and 2 bases from J, the gap between germline ends came to 10 bases. Germline CDR1 is SGHAT and CDR2 is FQNNGV.